These 5 T cell receptor beta chains share one sample of origin, sequenced in a study of T cell responses to AZD1222 COVID-19 vaccine. Only in-frame clones appear in the TCRdb table, and some are missing; sequencing was by immunoSEQ multiplex PCR. The sample lists some 120,000 clones, around 92% occurring once. The material sequenced was peripheral blood, taken on day 0 of AZD1222 vaccination. The receptors originated from an adult in good health.

CDR3 protein: CASSYRRSYEQYF. The CDR3 region has the DNA TGTGCCAGCAGTTACCGACGATCCTACGAGCAGTACTTC. The V and J genes are TRBV6-5 and TRBJ2-7, with D hard to call. V lost 2 bases and J lost 1, with 6 bases in between. This CDR3 comprises 13 residues. CDR1 and CDR2 (germline): MNHEY, SVGAGI.

CDR3 DNA sequence: TGTGCCAGCAGCTTGGGGGACAGGGGGCATAACGAGCAGTACTTC. Translation: CASSLGDRGHNEQYF. This sequence joins TRBV7-2 and TRBJ2-7; 12 positions agree with TRBD1. Germline V gene data show CDR1 as SGHTA and CDR2 as FQGNSA. The CDR3 covers 15 residues. Trimming removed 3 bases from V and 5 bases from J; junction bases left unmatched: 5.

V gene TRBV24-1 combines with J gene TRBJ2-2; the D is unclear. The CDR3 spans 16 residues. V was pared by 4 bases and J by 2 bases, with 13 bases between. The germline gives CDR1 KGHDR, CDR2 SFDVKD. For the CDR3, the DNA is TGTGCCACCAGTGAGCCCCCCAGGACCAACACCGGGGAGCTGTTTTTT. It is translated as CATSEPPRTNTGELFF.

The chain combines TRBV2 with TRBJ2-1; 8 bases fit TRBD2. V lost 2 bases to trimming and J lost 8 bases; unmatched junction nucleotides: 8. This CDR3 is built from 15 residues. CDR1 is SNHLY, CDR2 FYNNEI, per germline. CDR3 nucleotides: TGTGCCAGCAGTGAAAAGGCGGGGGGCTGGTATGAGCAGTTCTTC. This gives the protein CASSEKAGGWYEQFF.

This clone was picked up one time. V gene TRBV12-5 combines with J gene TRBJ2-2; 7 bases map to TRBD2. After removal of 5 bases from V and 3 bases from J, the junction contained 0 bases not matched to a gene. The CDR3 is 13 residues long. The germline gives CDR1 LGHNT, CDR2 FRNRAP. CDR3 residues: CASGRGDTGELFF. The CDR3 nucleotides are TGTGCTAGTGGTCGGGGGGACACCGGGGAGCTGTTTTTT. Filled out from reference TRBV12-5 and TRBJ2-2, the complete variable domain reads DARVTQTPRHKVTEMGQEVTMRCQPILGHNTVFWYRQTMMQGLELLAYFRNRAPLDDSGMPKDRFSAEMPDATLATLKIQPSEPRDSAVYFCASGRGDTGELFFGEGSRLTVL.